This TCR beta chain was profiled in a study of cytomegalovirus exposure and HLA in healthy donors. V trimming: 2 bases; J trimming: 9 bases; junction bases outside the gene matches: 9. The germline V gene has CDR1 MGHRA and CDR2 YSYEKL. The length of the CDR3 is 16 residues. The PCR ran on 60 Vbeta and 13 Jbeta primers. Sequencing used immunoSEQ multiplex PCR; TCRdb keeps in-frame clones, though not all of them. The table includes 62,000 or so clones, roughly 86% detected once. V and J are TRBV4-1 and TRBJ1-6, with 8 bases fitting TRBD1. The sequenced sample consisted of PBMCs. This receptor was obtained from a man between 18 and 35 years old in good health and CMV-seronegative. As DNA, the CDR3 is TGCGCCAGCAGCCAAACGACAGGGGAAATCAGTTCACCCCTCCACTTT. Translating gives CASSQTTGEISSPLHF.